The 24 T cell receptor beta chains presented below share a single source sample, sequenced in a study of blood T cell repertoires in COVID-19. Profiled with immunoSEQ multiplex PCR; TCRdb holds only in-frame clones, not every one. This table has 130,000 to 150,000 clones, just under 90% appearing once. The specimen sequenced was peripheral blood. Source of these receptors: a middle-aged woman with acute or convalescent COVID-19.

This clone was counted a few times. This chain links TRBV9 with TRBJ2-7, with D tentatively TRBD2 (6 bases). This CDR3 region has 14 residues. From germline, CDR1 is SGDLS and CDR2 YYNGEE. V was cut by 4 bases and J by 6 bases, with 17 bases left in between. For the CDR3, the DNA is TGTGCCAGCAGCCCCCGGGCCTTGGAGGGCGAGCAGTACTTC. Amino acid sequence: CASSPRALEGEQYF.

The chain uses TRBV3-1 (or the pseudogene TRBV3-2) and TRBJ2-1; D gene uncertain. Germline loops: CDR1 LGHDT, CDR2 YNNKEL (reference sequence). CDR3 length equals 14 residues. Trimming left V 4 bases short and J 4 bases short, with 11 bases between. The CDR3 DNA sequence: TGTGCCAGCAGCCCCGATGACACATACAATGAGCAGTTCTTC. Protein sequence: CASSPDDTYNEQFF.

The V and J genes are TRBV7-8 and TRBJ2-2; TRBD2 might be the D (6 bases). CDR3 size: 15 residues. V lost 2 bases, J lost 4 bases, and 11 bases lay in between. From germline, CDR1 is SGHVS and CDR2 FQNEAQ. The CDR3 here is CASSLSGGTTGELFF. The CDR3 coding sequence is TGTGCCAGCAGCTTATCTGGGGGGACCACCGGGGAGCTGTTTTTT.

V and J are TRBV30 and TRBJ2-3, with D maybe TRBD1 (5 bases). Germline CDR1 is GTSNPN and CDR2 is SVGIG (reference sequence). The CDR3 has 14 amino acids. The V and J ends lost 6 bases and 1 base respectively, with 14 bases between them. The CDR3 DNA reads TGTGCCTGCCCCCGAAGGGGCCGCACAGATACGCAGTATTTT. As protein: CACPRRGRTDTQYF.

The chain recombines TRBV4-2 with TRBJ2-3; tentatively, D is TRBD1 (6 bases). Germline V lookup: CDR1 LGHNA, CDR2 YNFKEQ. V dropped 0 bases and J dropped 6 bases, with 16 bases sitting between them. This CDR3 spans 16 amino acids. The CDR3 region has the DNA TGTGCCAGCAGCCAAGACTTGGACAGTGTCGGGGATACGCAGTATTTT. Encoded protein: CASSQDLDSVGDTQYF.

V is TRBV20-1 and J is TRBJ2-1; 7 nucleotides line up with TRBD2. The germline CDR1 and CDR2 sequences are DFQATT and SNEGSKA (reference sequence). J gave up 5 bases and V 7 bases, and 2 bases lay outside the gene matches. The CDR3 runs to 11 residues. The chain's CDR3 is CSVGGNNEQFF. CDR3 DNA sequence: TGCAGTGTGGGGGGGAACAATGAGCAGTTCTTC.

The chain employs TRBV27 and TRBJ2-2; possibly TRBD2 for D (6 bases). The CDR3 contains 15 residues. The V gene's germline CDR1 is MNHEY and CDR2 SMNVEV (reference sequence). V lost 1 base, J lost 7 bases, and 13 bases lay in between. CDR3 in amino acids: CASSLLRGKDGELFF. The CDR3 DNA is TGTGCCAGCAGTTTATTGCGGGGAAAGGACGGGGAGCTGTTTTTT.

This clone occurred once. The chain uses TRBV7-3 and TRBJ2-2; possible D gene TRBD2, 5 bases. Germline V lookup: CDR1 SGHTA, CDR2 FQGTGA. The CDR3 is 14 residues long. Trimming removed 5 bases at V and 1 base at J, with 8 bases between. The CDR3 protein is CASSQGGNTGELFF. CDR3 DNA sequence: TGTGCCAGCAGCCAAGGAGGGAACACCGGGGAGCTGTTTTTT.

The chain recombines TRBV7-9 with TRBJ2-3; no reliable D call. V lost 1 base and J lost 3, with 5 bases in between. The CDR3 spans 13 residues. CDR1 SEHNR and CDR2 FQNEAQ come from the germline V gene (reference sequence). The CDR3 sequence: CASSLVSTDTQYF. For the CDR3, the DNA is TGTGCCAGCAGCTTAGTGTCGACAGATACGCAGTATTTT.

The CDR3 loop is CASSGTMRSFTDTQYF. Here the CDR3 DNA reads TGTGCCAGCAGCGGAACGATGCGCTCTTTCACAGATACGCAGTATTTT. The V call is TRBV9, the J call TRBJ2-3; D is undetermined. Germline V CDR1 and CDR2: SGDLS, YYNGEE. This CDR3 comprises 16 residues. Deletions cut 3 bases from V and 2 bases from J, with 16 bases between.

The gene calls are TRBV5-6 and TRBJ1-2; D is unresolved. Per the germline V gene, CDR1 is SGHDT and CDR2 is YYEEEE. Trimming shortened V by 0 bases and J by 4 bases, and 19 bases separated the two germline ends. There are 17 residues in the CDR3. The CDR3 is CASSLVGSRRTSYGYTF. DNA for the CDR3: TGTGCCAGCAGCTTGGTGGGGAGCCGACGGACTAGCTATGGCTACACCTTC.

The chain combines TRBV4-1 with TRBJ1-4, with 7 bases matching TRBD1. Trimming cost V 0 bases and J 0 bases; bases outside gene matches: 4. The CDR3 sequence is 17 residues long. CDR1 MGHRA and CDR2 YSYEKL come from the germline V gene. The CDR3 loop reads CASSQDGTVATNEKLFF. The CDR3 coding sequence is TGCGCCAGCAGCCAAGATGGGACAGTTGCAACTAATGAAAAACTGTTTTTT.

The V and J genes are TRBV7-9 and TRBJ2-1; 9 bases map to TRBD2. V gave up 0 bases and J gave up 0 bases; unmatched junction bases: 3. There are 17 residues in the CDR3. Germline V gives CDR1 SEHNR, CDR2 FQNEAQ (reference sequence). CDR3 bases: TGTGCCAGCAGCTTAGCTAGCGGGAGTCTCTCCTACAATGAGCAGTTCTTC. The encoded protein is CASSLASGSLSYNEQFF.

The chain uses TRBV7-6 and TRBJ2-1; 10 bases match TRBD2. Trimming removed 3 bases from V and 10 bases from J; junction bases left unmatched: 12. This CDR3 is built from 16 residues. Germline V gene lookup returns CDR1 SGHVS and CDR2 FNYEAQ. The CDR3, as DNA: TGTGCCAGCAGCTTCCAAGCGGGAGGGGCCGCCAGCGAGCAGTTCTTC. This sequence encodes CASSFQAGGAASEQFF.

The rearrangement links TRBV6-5 to TRBJ1-5; the D gene is possibly TRBD1 (6 bases). Germline V gene lookup returns CDR1 MNHEY and CDR2 SVGAGI. The CDR3 consists of 14 residues. The germline V and J ends were trimmed by 8 bases and 7 bases, with 18 bases remaining between them. Here the CDR3 reads CASSGAGERQPQHF. The CDR3 coding sequence is TGTGCCAGCTCAGGGGCAGGGGAACGGCAGCCCCAGCATTTT.

J is TRBJ2-2 and V is TRBV19, with D unclear. The CDR3 consists of 13 residues. V gave up 8 bases and J gave up 1 base, with 8 bases separating them. Germline V CDR1 and CDR2: LNHDA, SQIVND (reference sequence). The CDR3 nucleotides read TGTGCCAGTCGGCGGATGAACACCGGGGAGCTGTTTTTT. Amino acids: CASRRMNTGELFF.

V gene TRBV29-1 combines with J gene TRBJ1-2; D possibly corresponds to TRBD1 (5 bases). The V end was cut by 6 bases, the J end by 0 bases, with 11 bases between. Germline V gives CDR1 SQVTM, CDR2 ANQGSEA. CDR3 length equals 13 residues. The CDR3, as DNA: TGCAGCGTAATGACAGTCGCTAACTATGGCTACACCTTC. Translation: CSVMTVANYGYTF.

This clone is a singleton in its sample. The CDR3 nucleotides read TGTGCCAGCAGTGAGCCCCGGGACAGCGCGAACACCGGGGAGCTGTTTTTT. This encodes CASSEPRDSANTGELFF. This sequence joins TRBV2 and TRBJ2-2; the match to TRBD1 covers 7 bases. With 3 bases clipped from V and 0 bases from J, the junction kept 7 bases outside the gene matches. CDR1 is SNHLY, CDR2 FYNNEI, per germline. The CDR3 sequence is 17 residues long. The full variable domain, completed using reference TRBV2 and TRBJ2-2, is EPEVTQTPSHQVTQMGQEVILRCVPISNHLYFYWYRQILGQKVEFLVSFYNNEISEKSEIFDDQFSVERPDGSNFTLKIRSTKLEDSAMYFCASSEPRDSANTGELFFGEGSRLTVL.

The CDR3 sequence: CASSSEGQGLGSPLHF. The CDR3 region has the DNA TGTGCCAGCAGCTCGGAGGGACAGGGGTTGGGTTCACCCCTCCACTTT. V and J are TRBV9 and TRBJ1-6; 10 bases map to TRBD1. Losses at the gene ends were 4 bases for V and 9 bases for J; bases not matched to a gene: 10. The CDR3 consists of 16 residues. Germline V gives CDR1 SGDLS, CDR2 YYNGEE.

The CDR3 loop reads CATSDPGQANYGYTF. CDR3 coding DNA: TGTGCCACCAGTGACCCCGGACAGGCGAACTATGGCTACACCTTC. The chain joins TRBV24-1 to TRBJ1-2, with 7 bases fitting TRBD1. Germline assignment: CDR1 KGHDR and CDR2 SFDVKD. This CDR3 comprises 15 residues. The J segment lost 2 bases and the V segment lost 4 bases, leaving 6 bases of the junction unmatched.

This chain connects TRBV2 to TRBJ2-7, with TRBD1 matching over 8 bases. Germline CDR1 is SNHLY and CDR2 is FYNNEI. This CDR3 is 15 amino acids long. Trimming cost V 5 bases and J 4 bases; bases outside gene matches: 10. CDR3 in DNA: TGTGCCAGCAGTTCCCTTTACAGGGGGTTTTACGAGCAGTACTTC. It yields the protein CASSSLYRGFYEQYF.

Written as DNA, the CDR3 is TGTGCCAGCAGCGAACCGGGACAGGGAAGGCGCTACACCTTC. Residues: CASSEPGQGRRYTF. The chain joins TRBV7-9 to TRBJ1-2; 9 bases are shared with TRBD1. This CDR3 is 14 amino acids long. Germline V CDR1 and CDR2: SEHNR, FQNEAQ (reference sequence). The junction had 10 bases not matched to a gene; V was cut back by 5 bases and J by 9 bases.

The chain is built from TRBV11-2 and TRBJ2-1; 8 bases are a match to TRBD2. J lost 8 bases, V lost 1 base, and 7 bases had no gene match. The CDR3 spans 15 residues. Germline CDR1 and CDR2: SGHAT and FQNNGV. In DNA form, the CDR3 reads TGTGCCAGCAGCTTAGCGGGAGGGCCGTGGGATGAGCAGTTCTTC. Protein sequence: CASSLAGGPWDEQFF.

The chain joins TRBV9 to TRBJ2-2; perhaps TRBD2 as D (5 bases). The CDR3 spans 15 residues. CDR1 and CDR2 (germline): SGDLS, YYNGEE. Between the trimmed V and J ends, which lost 4 bases and 2 bases, there was a span of 12 bases. CDR3 loop: CASSPRGTNTGELFF. The CDR3 bases are TGTGCCAGCAGCCCCCGGGGAACAAACACCGGGGAGCTGTTTTTT.